The rows below give T cell receptor beta chains drawn from one sample of a study of T cells in Graves' hyperthyroidism and ophthalmopathy. TCRdb itself ran the multiplex PCR reads through MiXCR, one entry per CDR3 protein. The data show 650,000 to 800,000 distinct CDR3 sequences, about 45% seen once. The sample was peripheral blood or thyroid tissue (not recorded which). The origin of the receptors is an adult man with Graves' disease, either hyperthyroidism or ophthalmopathy (not recorded which). CDR3s include the opening cysteine and the closing phenylalanine or tryptophan. D genes are given only for firm matches. Some rows have no size entry. The others give once, few or many, or a class for an expanded clone.

V gene: TRBV2; CDR3 length: 14; J gene: TRBJ1-2; D gene: TRBD1; clone size: many; CDR3 DNA: TGTGCCAGCATCCCGGGACAGGGGGCGGGTGGCTACACCTTC; CDR3 protein: CASIPGQGAGGYTF
V gene: TRBV2; CDR3 length: 18; J gene: TRBJ1-5; D gene: -; clone size: -; CDR3 DNA: TGTGCCACCAGTGACAGCCTGAGGGGCAGGGGAAGCAATCAGCCCCAGCATTTT; CDR3 protein: CATSDSLRGRGSNQPQHF
V gene: TRBV25-1; CDR3 length: 14; J gene: TRBJ2-7; D gene: -; clone size: many; CDR3 DNA: TGTGCCAGCAGTGAAGAGTGGACTCGCAACGAGCAGTACTTC; CDR3 protein: CASSEEWTRNEQYF
V gene: TRBV7-2; CDR3 length: 16; J gene: TRBJ2-2; D gene: -; clone size: few; CDR3 DNA: TGTGCCAGCAGCTTAGCGGTTGGGGGGTACACCGGGGAGCTGTTTTTT; CDR3 protein: CASSLAVGGYTGELFF
V gene: TRBV2; CDR3 length: 15; J gene: TRBJ1-6; D gene: -; clone size: once; CDR3 DNA: TGTGCCAGCAGCCGAGCGGCCGGGAGAAATTCACCCCTCCACTTT; CDR3 protein: CASSRAAGRNSPLHF
V gene: TRBV3-1; CDR3 length: 11; J gene: TRBJ1-1; D gene: -; clone size: -; CDR3 DNA: TGTGCCAGCAGCCAAGACAGGGCGGCTTTCTTT; CDR3 protein: CASSQDRAAFF
V gene: TRBV20-1; CDR3 length: 13; J gene: TRBJ2-7; D gene: -; clone size: -; CDR3 DNA: TGCAGTGCTAGACCCGCCGAGGGTTACGAGCAGTACTTC; CDR3 protein: CSARPAEGYEQYF
V gene: TRBV2; CDR3 length: 15; J gene: TRBJ1-6; D gene: -; clone size: few; CDR3 DNA: TGTGCCTGGAGTGTGTCCGGGACGGAAAATTCACCCCTCCACTTT; CDR3 protein: CAWSVSGTENSPLHF
V gene: TRBV7-9; CDR3 length: 13; J gene: TRBJ2-2; D gene: -; clone size: -; CDR3 DNA: TGTGCCAGCAGCCCACTTTCAGCCGGGGAGCTGTTTTTT; CDR3 protein: CASSPLSAGELFF
V gene: TRBV15; CDR3 length: 14; J gene: TRBJ2-6; D gene: -; clone size: -; CDR3 DNA: TGTGCCACCAGCAGGGACAATGGTGCCAACGTCCTGACTTTC; CDR3 protein: CATSRDNGANVLTF
V gene: TRBV29-1; CDR3 length: 11; J gene: TRBJ1-4; D gene: -; clone size: -; CDR3 DNA: TGCAGCTTTTTCGGTAATGAAAAACTGTTTTTT; CDR3 protein: CSFFGNEKLFF
V gene: TRBV6-1; CDR3 length: 13; J gene: TRBJ1-2; D gene: -; clone size: many; CDR3 DNA: TGTGCCAGCACCATCGGGGGATCGGCAGGCTACACCTTC; CDR3 protein: CASTIGGSAGYTF
V gene: TRBV7-9; CDR3 length: 15; J gene: TRBJ2-7; D gene: -; clone size: -; CDR3 DNA: TGTGCCAGCAGCTTAGAACAGGACAGCTCCTACGAGCAGTACTTC; CDR3 protein: CASSLEQDSSYEQYF
V gene: TRBV7-9; CDR3 length: 17; J gene: TRBJ2-7; D gene: TRBD1; clone size: -; CDR3 DNA: TGCGCCAGCAGCCAAGGAGGAATGGGACAGGGGGCTTACGAGCAGTACTTC; CDR3 protein: CASSQGGMGQGAYEQYF
V gene: TRBV14; CDR3 length: 15; J gene: TRBJ1-2; D gene: TRBD1; clone size: few; CDR3 DNA: TGTGCCAGCAGCCCCGACCGGGACAGGGGATATGGCTACACCTTC; CDR3 protein: CASSPDRDRGYGYTF